This T cell receptor beta chain is from a study of cytomegalovirus exposure and HLA in healthy donors. PCR involved 60 Vbeta and 13 Jbeta primers. The table came from immunoSEQ multiplex PCR; TCRdb's copy has only in-frame clones and leaves some out. In the table there are approximately 120,000 clones, over 70% of which are singletons. Deletions cut 1 base from V and 9 bases from J, with 14 bases between. Germline CDR1 and CDR2: SNHLY and FYNNEI. This CDR3 is 14 amino acids long. The rearrangement uses TRBV2 and TRBJ2-3; D may be TRBD1 (5 bases). The material sequenced was PBMCs. The TCR originated in a man aged 18 to 30 in good health and CMV-seropositive. The CDR3 DNA reads as TGTGCCAGCAGTGAAGTATCAAGGGGATTGACGCAGTATTTT. Residues: CASSEVSRGLTQYF.